The 9 T cell receptor beta chains below were found in one sample sequenced in a study of blood T cell repertoires in COVID-19. Measured with immunoSEQ multiplex PCR; TCRdb has only the in-frame clones, and not every one. The sample holds 130,000 to 150,000 clones, 75% to 90% seen once. The sample consisted of peripheral blood. The receptors shown here come from a woman in her forties or fifties with acute or convalescent COVID-19.

The chain joins TRBV12-3 or TRBV12-4 to TRBJ2-5, with 9 bases that match TRBD2. The CDR3 sequence is 13 residues long. Trimming cost V 6 bases and J 7 bases; bases outside gene matches: 6. CDR3 coding DNA: TGTGCCAGCAGGGCTAGCGGGATTGGGACCCAGTACTTC. Translated: CASRASGIGTQYF.

CDR3 amino acids: CASSQGPDSSYEQYF. For the CDR3, the DNA is TGCGCCAGCAGCCAAGGCCCGGACAGCTCCTACGAGCAGTACTTC. V gene TRBV4-1 combines with J gene TRBJ2-7; possibly TRBD1 for D (6 bases). Germline CDR1 is MGHRA and CDR2 is YSYEKL. The CDR3 runs 15 residues. V lost 1 base, J lost 0 bases, and 10 bases lay in between.

V gene TRBV2 combines with J gene TRBJ2-1, with unresolved D. Germline V CDR1 and CDR2: SNHLY, FYNNEI. The CDR3 consists of 15 residues. Trimming stripped 4 bases from V and 6 bases from J, with 16 bases between. CDR3 nucleotide sequence: TGTGCCAGCAGTGTAGGCCAGGCAGCAATCAATGAGCAGTTCTTC. Its translation is CASSVGQAAINEQFF. Based on the CDR3 plus reference TRBV2 and TRBJ2-1, the full variable domain is EPEVTQTPSHQVTQMGQEVILRCVPISNHLYFYWYRQILGQKVEFLVSFYNNEISEKSEIFDDQFSVERPDGSNFTLKIRSTKLEDSAMYFCASSVGQAAINEQFFGPGTRLTVL.

V usage is TRBV7-2 and J usage is TRBJ2-1; the match to TRBD2 covers 9 bases. This CDR3 is built from 15 residues. Germline CDR1 SGHTA, CDR2 FQGNSA. The J segment lost 5 bases and the V segment lost 5 bases, leaving 7 bases of the junction unmatched. The CDR3 is CASSQRASGNNEQFF. CDR3 in DNA: TGTGCCAGCAGCCAGAGGGCTAGCGGGAACAATGAGCAGTTCTTC.

This clone was picked up one time. This chain joins TRBV5-6 and TRBJ1-4; D remains ambiguous. Trimming stripped 4 bases from V and 5 bases from J, with 15 bases between. CDR1 and CDR2 (germline): SGHDT, YYEEEE. The CDR3 runs 15 residues. The CDR3, as DNA: TGTGCCAGCAGCATTCCGACGGGAACGAATGAAAAACTGTTTTTT. Protein product: CASSIPTGTNEKLFF.

This chain connects TRBV6-5 to TRBJ2-2, with 9 bases fitting TRBD1. The germline V gene encodes CDR1 MNHEY and CDR2 SVGAGI. The CDR3 is 14 residues long. The trim removed 7 bases at V and 5 bases at J, leaving 5 bases unmatched. DNA for the CDR3: TGTGCCAGCAAAACAGGGGGCCGGACCGGGGAGCTGTTTTTT. Its translation: CASKTGGRTGELFF.

This clone was detected only a few times. This chain connects TRBV7-9 to TRBJ1-1; no reliable D call. The germline CDR1 and CDR2 sequences are SEHNR and FQNEAQ (reference sequence). The CDR3 has 13 residues. V lost 5 bases and J 0 bases, leaving 7 bases between the germline ends. The CDR3 coding sequence is TGTGCCAGCAGCCCTAACCTGAACACTGAAGCTTTCTTT. It specifies CASSPNLNTEAFF.

The chain combines TRBV9 with TRBJ1-1; D is ambiguous. V gave up 3 bases and J gave up 5 bases, with 11 bases separating them. The CDR3 has 13 residues. Germline V lookup: CDR1 SGDLS, CDR2 YYNGEE. CDR3 bases: TGTGCCAGCAGCGCCTACCCCGGGACTGAAGCTTTCTTT. Protein: CASSAYPGTEAFF. Together with reference TRBV9 and TRBJ1-1, the CDR3 gives the full variable domain: DSGVTQTPKHLITATGQRVTLRCSPRSGDLSVYWYQQSLDQGLQFLIQYYNGEERAKGNILERFSAQQFPDLHSELNLSSLELGDSALYFCASSAYPGTEAFFGQGTRLTVV.

The V and J genes are TRBV4-2 and TRBJ1-2; no clear D. Trimming took 0 bases from V and 4 from J, leaving 15 bases between them. This CDR3 contains 16 residues. The germline V gene has CDR1 LGHNA and CDR2 YNFKEQ. CDR3 DNA: TGTGCCAGCAGCCAAGACCCGGCGAAAAGCGGCTATGGCTACACCTTC. Its translation is CASSQDPAKSGYGYTF.